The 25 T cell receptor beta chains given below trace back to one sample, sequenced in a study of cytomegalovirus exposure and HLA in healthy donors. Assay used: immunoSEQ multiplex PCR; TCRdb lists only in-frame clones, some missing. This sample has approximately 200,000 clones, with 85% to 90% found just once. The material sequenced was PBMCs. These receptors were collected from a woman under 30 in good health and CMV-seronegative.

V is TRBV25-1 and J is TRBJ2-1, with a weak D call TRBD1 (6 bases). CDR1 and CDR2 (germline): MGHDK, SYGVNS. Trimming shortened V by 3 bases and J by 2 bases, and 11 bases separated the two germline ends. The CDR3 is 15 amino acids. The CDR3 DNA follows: TGTGCCAGCAGTGAGGAACAGGGTCCCTACAATGAGCAGTTCTTC. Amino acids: CASSEEQGPYNEQFF.

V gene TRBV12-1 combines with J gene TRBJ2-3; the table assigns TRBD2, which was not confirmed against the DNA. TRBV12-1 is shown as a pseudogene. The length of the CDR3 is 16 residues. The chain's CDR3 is CASSFSGLAITDTQYF. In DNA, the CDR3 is TGTGCCAGCAGCTTCTCGGGACTAGCGATCACAGATACGCAGTATTTT.

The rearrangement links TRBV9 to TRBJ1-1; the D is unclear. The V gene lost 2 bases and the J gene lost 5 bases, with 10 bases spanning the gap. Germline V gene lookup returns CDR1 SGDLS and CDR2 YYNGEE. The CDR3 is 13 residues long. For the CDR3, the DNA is TGTGCCAGCAGCGTGGGCAGTAATACTGAAGCTTTCTTT. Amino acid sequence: CASSVGSNTEAFF.

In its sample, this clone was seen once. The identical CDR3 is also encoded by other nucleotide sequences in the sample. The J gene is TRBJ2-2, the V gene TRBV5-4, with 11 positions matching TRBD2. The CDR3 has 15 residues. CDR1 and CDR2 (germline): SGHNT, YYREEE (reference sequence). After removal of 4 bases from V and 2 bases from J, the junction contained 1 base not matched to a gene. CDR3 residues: CASSLAGGNTGELFF. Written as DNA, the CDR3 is TGTGCCAGCAGCCTAGCGGGAGGTAACACCGGGGAGCTGTTTTTT.

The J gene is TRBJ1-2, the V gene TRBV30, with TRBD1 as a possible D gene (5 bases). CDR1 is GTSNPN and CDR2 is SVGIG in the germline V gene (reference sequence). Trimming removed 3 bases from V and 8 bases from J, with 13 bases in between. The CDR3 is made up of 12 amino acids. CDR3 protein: CAWSSPGWGYTF. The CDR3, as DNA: TGTGCCTGGAGCTCTCCAGGGTGGGGCTACACCTTC. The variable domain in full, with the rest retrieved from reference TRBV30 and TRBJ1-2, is SQTIHQWPATLVQPVGSPLSLECTVEGTSNPNLYWYRQAAGRGLQLLFYSVGIGQISSEVPQNLSASRPQDRQFILSSKKLLLSDSGFYLCAWSSPGWGYTFGSGTRLTVV.

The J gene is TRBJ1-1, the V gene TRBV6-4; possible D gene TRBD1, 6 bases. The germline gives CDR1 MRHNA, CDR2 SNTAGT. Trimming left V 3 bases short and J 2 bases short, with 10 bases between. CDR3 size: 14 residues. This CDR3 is CASSETGDNTEAFF. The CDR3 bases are TGTGCCAGCAGTGAGACAGGCGATAACACTGAAGCTTTCTTT.

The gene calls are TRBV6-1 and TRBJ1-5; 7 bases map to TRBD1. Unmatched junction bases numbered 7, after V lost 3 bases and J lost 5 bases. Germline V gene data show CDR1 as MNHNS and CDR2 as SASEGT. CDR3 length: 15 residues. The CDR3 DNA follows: TGTGCCAGCAGTGACGGGACAGTTAGTTATCAGCCCCAGCATTTT. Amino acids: CASSDGTVSYQPQHF.

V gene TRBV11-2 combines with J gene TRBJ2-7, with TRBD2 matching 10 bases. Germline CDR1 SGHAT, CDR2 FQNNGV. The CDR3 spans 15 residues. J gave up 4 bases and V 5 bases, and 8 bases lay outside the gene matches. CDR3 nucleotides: TGTGCCAGCAGCCCCCGGACTAGCGGCCTGTACGAGCAGTACTTC. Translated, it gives CASSPRTSGLYEQYF.

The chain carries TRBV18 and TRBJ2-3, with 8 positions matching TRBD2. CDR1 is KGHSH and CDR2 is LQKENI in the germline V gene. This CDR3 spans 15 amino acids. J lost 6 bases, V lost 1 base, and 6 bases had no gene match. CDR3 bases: TGTGCCAGCTCACCACTGAGTAGCGGGATGGATACGCAGTATTTT. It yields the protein CASSPLSSGMDTQYF.

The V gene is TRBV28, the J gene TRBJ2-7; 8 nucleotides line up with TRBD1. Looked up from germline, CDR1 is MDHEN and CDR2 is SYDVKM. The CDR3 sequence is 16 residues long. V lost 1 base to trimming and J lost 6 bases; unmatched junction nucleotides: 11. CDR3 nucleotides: TGTGCCAGCAGTTTATTCCGGCCAGGGGGCTTGGGCGAGCAGTACTTC. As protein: CASSLFRPGGLGEQYF.

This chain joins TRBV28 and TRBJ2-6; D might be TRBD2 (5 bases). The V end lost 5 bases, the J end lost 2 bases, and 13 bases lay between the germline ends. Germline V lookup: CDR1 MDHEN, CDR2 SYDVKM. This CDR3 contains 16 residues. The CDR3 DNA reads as TGTGCCAGCAGTGTCCCCAGACTAACTGGGGCCAACGTCCTGACTTTC. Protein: CASSVPRLTGANVLTF.

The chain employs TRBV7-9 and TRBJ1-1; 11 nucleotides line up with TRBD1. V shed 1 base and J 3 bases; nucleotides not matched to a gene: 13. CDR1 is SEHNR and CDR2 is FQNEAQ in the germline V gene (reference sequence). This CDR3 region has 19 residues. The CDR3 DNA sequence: TGTGCCAGCAGCTTAGATATTGGGACAGGGGGATTTGTTTACACTGAAGCTTTCTTT. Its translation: CASSLDIGTGGFVYTEAFF.

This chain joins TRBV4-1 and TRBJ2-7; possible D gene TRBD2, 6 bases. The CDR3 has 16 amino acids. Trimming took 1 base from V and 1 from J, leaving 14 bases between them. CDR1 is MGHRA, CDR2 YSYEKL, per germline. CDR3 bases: TGCGCCAGCAGCCAAGGAATAAGGGCGGGATCCTACGAGCAGTACTTC. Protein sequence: CASSQGIRAGSYEQYF.

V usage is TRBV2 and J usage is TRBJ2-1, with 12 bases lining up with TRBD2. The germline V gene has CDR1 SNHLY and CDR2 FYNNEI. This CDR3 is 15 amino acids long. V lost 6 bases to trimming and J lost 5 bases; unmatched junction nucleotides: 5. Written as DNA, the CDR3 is TGTGCCAGCAGGTCCCTAGCGGGAGGGGACAATGAGCAGTTCTTC. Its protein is CASRSLAGGDNEQFF.

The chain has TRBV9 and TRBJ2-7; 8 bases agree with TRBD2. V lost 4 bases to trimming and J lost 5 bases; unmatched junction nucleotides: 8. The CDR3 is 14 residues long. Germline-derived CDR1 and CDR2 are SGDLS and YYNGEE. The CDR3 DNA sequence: TGTGCCAGCAGCCCGCTAGCGGGTGGTGACGAGCAGTACTTC. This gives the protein CASSPLAGGDEQYF.

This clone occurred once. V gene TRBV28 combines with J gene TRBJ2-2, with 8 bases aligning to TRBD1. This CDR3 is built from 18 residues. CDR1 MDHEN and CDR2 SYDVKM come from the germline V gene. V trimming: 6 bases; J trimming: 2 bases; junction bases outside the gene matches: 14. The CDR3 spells CASRSDRGMGGNTGELFF. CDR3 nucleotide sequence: TGTGCCAGCAGGTCCGACAGGGGTATGGGGGGAAACACCGGGGAGCTGTTTTTT.

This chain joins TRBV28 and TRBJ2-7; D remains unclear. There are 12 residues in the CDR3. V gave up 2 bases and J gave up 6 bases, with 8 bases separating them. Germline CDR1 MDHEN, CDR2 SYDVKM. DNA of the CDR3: TGTGCCAGCAGTTTAGCTAGATTCGAGCAGTACTTC. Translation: CASSLARFEQYF. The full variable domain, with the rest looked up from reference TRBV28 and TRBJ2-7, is DVKVTQSSRYLVKRTGEKVFLECVQDMDHENMFWYRQDPGLGLRLIYFSYDVKMKEKGDIPEGYSVSREKKERFSLILESASTNQTSMYLCASSLARFEQYFGPGTRLTVT.

In DNA form, the CDR3 reads TGTGCCAGCAGCGTAGCGGTCGGCGGATACGAGCAGTACTTC. Translated: CASSVAVGGYEQYF. The chain is built from TRBV9 and TRBJ2-7, with D hard to call. Between the trimmed V and J ends, which lost 0 bases and 4 bases, there was a span of 11 bases. CDR1 and CDR2 from the germline V gene are SGDLS and YYNGEE. This CDR3 is 14 amino acids long.

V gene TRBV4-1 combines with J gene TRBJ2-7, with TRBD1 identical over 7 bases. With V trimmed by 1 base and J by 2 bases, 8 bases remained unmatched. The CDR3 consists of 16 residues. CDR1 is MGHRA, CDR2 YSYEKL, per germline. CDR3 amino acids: CASSQAPWDSTYEQYF. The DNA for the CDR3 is TGCGCCAGCAGCCAAGCCCCCTGGGACAGCACCTACGAGCAGTACTTC.

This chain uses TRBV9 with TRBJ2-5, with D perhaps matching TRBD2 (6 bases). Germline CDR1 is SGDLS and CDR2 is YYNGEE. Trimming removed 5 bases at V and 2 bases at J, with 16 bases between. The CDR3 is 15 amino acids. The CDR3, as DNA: TGTGCCAGCAGTCATCAGACCGGGAGTCAAGAGACCCAGTACTTC. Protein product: CASSHQTGSQETQYF. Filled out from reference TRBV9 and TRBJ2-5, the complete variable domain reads DSGVTQTPKHLITATGQRVTLRCSPRSGDLSVYWYQQSLDQGLQFLIQYYNGEERAKGNILERFSAQQFPDLHSELNLSSLELGDSALYFCASSHQTGSQETQYFGPGTRLLVL.

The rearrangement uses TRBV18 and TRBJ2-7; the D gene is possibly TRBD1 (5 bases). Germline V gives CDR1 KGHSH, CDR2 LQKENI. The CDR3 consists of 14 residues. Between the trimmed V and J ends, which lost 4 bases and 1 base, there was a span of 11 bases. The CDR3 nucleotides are TGTGCCAGCTCACAACAGACAGCTTCCTACGAGCAGTACTTC. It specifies CASSQQTASYEQYF.

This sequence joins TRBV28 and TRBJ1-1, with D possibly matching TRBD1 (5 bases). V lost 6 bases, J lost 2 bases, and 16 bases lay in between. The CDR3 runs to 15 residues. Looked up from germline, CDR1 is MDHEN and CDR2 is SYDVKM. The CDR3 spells CASSTRTGPNTEAFF. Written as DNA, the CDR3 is TGTGCCAGCAGCACCCGTACAGGTCCAAACACTGAAGCTTTCTTT. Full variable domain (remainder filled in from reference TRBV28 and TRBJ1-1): DVKVTQSSRYLVKRTGEKVFLECVQDMDHENMFWYRQDPGLGLRLIYFSYDVKMKEKGDIPEGYSVSREKKERFSLILESASTNQTSMYLCASSTRTGPNTEAFFGQGTRLTVV.

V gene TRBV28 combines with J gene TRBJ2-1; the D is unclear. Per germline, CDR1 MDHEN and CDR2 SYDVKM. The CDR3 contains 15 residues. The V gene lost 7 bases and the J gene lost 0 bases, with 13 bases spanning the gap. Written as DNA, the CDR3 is TGTGCCAGCACCCTACCGGCGGACTCCTACAATGAGCAGTTCTTC. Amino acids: CASTLPADSYNEQFF.

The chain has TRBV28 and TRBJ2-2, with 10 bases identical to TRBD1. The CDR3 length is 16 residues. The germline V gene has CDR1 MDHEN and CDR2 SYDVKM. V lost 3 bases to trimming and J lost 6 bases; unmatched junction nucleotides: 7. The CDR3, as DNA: TGTGCCAGCAGTTTGGGGACAGGGGATGGGGCCGGGGAGCTGTTTTTT. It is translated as CASSLGTGDGAGELFF.

This chain's CDR3 is CASRGQGYGYTF. CDR3 nucleotides: TGTGCCAGCAGGGGACAGGGTTATGGCTACACCTTC. The chain uses TRBV28 and TRBJ1-2, with 9 bases aligning to TRBD1. This CDR3 has 12 residues. Germline V lookup: CDR1 MDHEN, CDR2 SYDVKM. V was clipped by 6 bases and J by 5 bases; unmatched bases: 1.